Sequencing of this T cell receptor (beta chain) was carried out in a study of T cell responses to AZD1222 COVID-19 vaccine. The method was immunoSEQ multiplex PCR; TCRdb's version includes in-frame clones alone and lacks a portion of them. This sample yields 100,000 to 140,000 clones, of which around 90% are seen a single time; around 4.3% belongs to the top ten. The sequenced sample was peripheral blood, obtained on day 0 of AZD1222 vaccination. The TCR comes from an adult in good health.

The CDR3 here is CASSLAGVGRDRGANYGYTF. The CDR3 bases are TGTGCCAGCAGCTTAGCAGGGGTCGGTAGGGACAGGGGGGCTAACTATGGCTACACCTTC. The gene calls are TRBV11-3 and TRBJ1-2; TRBD1 matches 11 bases. The ends lost 1 base at V and 0 bases at J; junction bases unmatched: 13. This CDR3 region has 20 residues. CDR1 SGHNT and CDR2 YENEEA come from the germline V gene.